One and the same sample provided the 15 T cell receptor beta chains below, sequenced in a study of blood T cell repertoires in COVID-19. Here immunoSEQ multiplex PCR was the method, and the copy in TCRdb shows in-frame clones only, minus some. The sample includes approximately 180,000 clones, 75% to 90% of them seen just once. Sequenced input: peripheral blood. The receptors shown here come from a woman in her thirties or forties with COVID-19, enrolled during active disease.

The chain employs TRBV2 and TRBJ2-7; the match to TRBD1 covers 7 bases. The V segment lost 5 bases and the J segment 4 bases; nucleotides outside the gene matches: 11. CDR1 and CDR2 from the germline V gene are SNHLY and FYNNEI. This CDR3 has 15 residues. CDR3 bases: TGTGCCAGCAGTCTAGAGACAGGGTGGGGGTACGAGCAGTACTTC. Translating it yields CASSLETGWGYEQYF.

The chain joins TRBV14 to TRBJ1-2; 7 bases line up with TRBD1. CDR1 and CDR2 from the germline V gene are SGHDN and FVKESK. V lost 4 bases and J lost 2; bases outside the gene matches: 10. The CDR3 is 16 amino acids. The CDR3 region is CASSLWDSRTNYGYTF. The CDR3 nucleotides read TGTGCCAGCAGCCTATGGGACAGCCGGACAAACTATGGCTACACCTTC.

DNA for the CDR3: TGTGCCAGCAGACCGGGACTAGGAAACATTCAGTACTTC. Protein product: CASRPGLGNIQYF. The V gene is TRBV12-3 or TRBV12-4, the J gene TRBJ2-4; 8 bases match TRBD2. This CDR3 is built from 13 residues. Unmatched junction bases numbered 4, after V lost 6 bases and J lost 6 bases.

The V call is TRBV15, the J call TRBJ1-6; D unresolved. The CDR3 contains 12 residues. Germline CDR1 reads LNHNV; CDR2 reads YYDKDF (reference sequence). V lost 8 bases, J lost 8 bases, and 10 bases lay in between. The DNA for the CDR3 is TGTGCCACCCGGGCCGGGGATTCACCCCTCCACTTT. Protein sequence: CATRAGDSPLHF.

Points on this clone: Other DNA sequences in the sample encode the same CDR3. The chain has TRBV18 and TRBJ1-2; D is uncertain. V lost 3 bases and J 3 bases, leaving 8 bases between the germline ends. The CDR3 has 13 amino acids. The germline gives CDR1 KGHSH, CDR2 LQKENI. The CDR3 protein is CASSPSGYYGYTF. CDR3 DNA: TGTGCCAGCTCACCTAGCGGTTACTATGGCTACACCTTC.

This clone has a handful of counts. The rearrangement joins TRBV4-1 to TRBJ2-7; D is unclear. V gave up 0 bases and J gave up 1 base, with 4 bases separating them. From germline, CDR1 is MGHRA and CDR2 YSYEKL. The CDR3 length is 13 residues. DNA for the CDR3: TGCGCCAGCAGCCAAGATCAGTCCTACGAGCAGTACTTC. As protein: CASSQDQSYEQYF.

J is TRBJ1-5 and V is TRBV6-1, with D possibly TRBD1 on 5 matching bases. The CDR3 loop spans 14 amino acids. V was shortened by 3 bases and J by 4 bases, with 10 bases between the two germline ends. Germline V gene sequence: CDR1 MNHNS, CDR2 SASEGT. CDR3 nucleotide sequence: TGTGCCAGCAGTGACAGGGAGGGTAATCAGCCCCAGCATTTT. Protein sequence: CASSDREGNQPQHF.

The V gene is TRBV10-3, the J gene TRBJ2-2; 11 positions match TRBD2. Germline V gene sequence: CDR1 ENHRY, CDR2 SYGVKD. The CDR3 has 18 amino acids. V shed 4 bases and J 3 bases; nucleotides not matched to a gene: 10. The DNA for the CDR3 is TGTGCCATCAGTGGGAACCTATTAGCGGGGGGGTACACCGGGGAGCTGTTTTTT. Residues: CAISGNLLAGGYTGELFF.

In nucleotides, the CDR3 is TGTGCCAGCAGCCTAGGACTAGCGTACGATGAGCAGTTCTTC. It specifies CASSLGLAYDEQFF. V usage is TRBV27 and J usage is TRBJ2-1, with 9 bases matching TRBD2. Looked up from germline, CDR1 is MNHEY and CDR2 is SMNVEV (reference sequence). This CDR3 has 14 residues. V gave up 6 bases and J gave up 8 bases; unmatched junction bases: 8.

This rearrangement joins TRBV5-6 to TRBJ1-1, with D possibly TRBD1 on 5 matching bases. The CDR3 is 15 amino acids. V was pared by 1 base and J by 4 bases, with 14 bases between. Germline V gene data show CDR1 as SGHDT and CDR2 as YYEEEE. CDR3 amino acids: CASSLYGGRVTEAFF. CDR3 sequence (DNA): TGTGCCAGCAGCTTGTACGGGGGGAGAGTCACTGAAGCTTTCTTT.

V is TRBV18 and J is TRBJ2-7; D not resolved. Trimming took 5 bases from V and 3 from J, leaving 17 bases between them. Germline V gene lookup returns CDR1 KGHSH and CDR2 LQKENI. CDR3 size: 15 residues. CDR3: CASSGQAGRSYEQYF. DNA for the CDR3: TGTGCCAGCTCAGGGCAGGCAGGCCGTAGCTACGAGCAGTACTTC.

The rearrangement links TRBV3-1 (or the pseudogene TRBV3-2) to TRBJ2-1; maybe TRBD2 (6 bases). Germline CDR1 and CDR2: LGHDT and YNNKEL (reference sequence). This CDR3 has 13 amino acids. Trimming cost V 5 bases and J 10 bases, with 15 bases left between them. The chain's CDR3 is CASSFGTRGEQFF. The CDR3 DNA sequence: TGTGCCAGCAGCTTCGGGACCCGGGGGGAGCAGTTCTTC.

The chain employs TRBV7-2 and TRBJ1-2, with D uncertain. Germline CDR1 SGHTA, CDR2 FQGNSA. This CDR3 comprises 13 residues. Trimming took off 5 bases at V and 8 bases at J, with 15 bases between the two ends. In DNA, the CDR3 is TGTGCCAGCAGCCCAAACTCCATTACGGGCTACACCTTC. This sequence encodes CASSPNSITGYTF.

The chain couples TRBV19 to TRBJ1-5; 8 bases are a match to TRBD1. The CDR3 sequence is 14 residues long. J lost 6 bases, V lost 4 bases, and 5 bases had no gene match. Germline CDR1 reads LNHDA; CDR2 reads SQIVND (reference sequence). The CDR3 DNA sequence: TGTGCCAGTAGTAGCACAGGGGGAGGTCAGCCCCAGCATTTT. This translates into CASSSTGGGQPQHF.

V gene TRBV14 combines with J gene TRBJ1-1; D possibly corresponds to TRBD1 (6 bases). Trimming removed 0 bases from V and 4 bases from J, with 12 bases in between. CDR1 SGHDN and CDR2 FVKESK come from the germline V gene. This CDR3 is built from 15 residues. This CDR3 is CASSQEGGRSTEAFF. In DNA, the CDR3 is TGTGCCAGCAGCCAAGAAGGGGGAAGGTCCACTGAAGCTTTCTTT.